This T cell receptor (beta chain) was retrieved from a study of shared clonotypes between healthy human individuals. Overall study findings and caveats: Memory subsets had estimated richness that was generally smaller than that of naive subsets. A reduction in generation probabilities was seen for non-shared clonotypes relative to those shared by all four donors. Naive CD4 clonotypes were shared across a handful of donors at roughly 5%.

A word on this clone: Its antigen is unidentified.

The CDR3 is 14 amino acids. V was cut by 0 bases and J by 6 bases, with 13 bases left in between. Germline V gene lookup returns CDR1 GTSNPN and CDR2 SVGIG (reference sequence). TCRdb's copy holds only in-frame clones and misses some; the assay was immunoSEQ multiplex PCR. The table lists 1 million to 1.3 million clones, 75% to 80% of them singletons, with 0.5% to 0.65% in the top ten. The genes are TRBV30 and TRBJ2-3; possible D gene TRBD2, 6 bases. The material sequenced was memory CD4+ T cells from PBMCs. Described subset: CD45RA-negative fraction. The source of this sequence is a man younger than 35 in good health. Some clones in this sample may be carry-over from other donors' samples. The CDR3: CAWSVIAVRDTQYF. CDR3 nucleotide sequence: TGTGCCTGGAGTGTGATAGCGGTAAGGGATACGCAGTATTTT.